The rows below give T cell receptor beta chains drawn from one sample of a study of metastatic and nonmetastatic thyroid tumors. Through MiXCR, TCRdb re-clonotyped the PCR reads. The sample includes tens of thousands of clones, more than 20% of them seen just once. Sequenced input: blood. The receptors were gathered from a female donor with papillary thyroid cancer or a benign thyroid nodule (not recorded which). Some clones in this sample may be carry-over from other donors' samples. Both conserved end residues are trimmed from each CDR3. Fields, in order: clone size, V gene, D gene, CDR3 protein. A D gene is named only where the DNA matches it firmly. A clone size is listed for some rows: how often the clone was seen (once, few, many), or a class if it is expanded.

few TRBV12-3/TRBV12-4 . ASRLTSWRGYEQY
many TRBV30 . AWDLKGTQY
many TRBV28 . ASREVSSNEQY
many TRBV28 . ASSLGQMNTEAF
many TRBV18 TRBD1 ASGQGAGETQY
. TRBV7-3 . ASSPGSFLTGELF
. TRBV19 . ASSGIVGGPTYNEQF
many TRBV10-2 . ASSEGRAQPQH
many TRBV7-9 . ASSFTGNYGYT
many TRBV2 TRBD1 AITGTGSYEQY
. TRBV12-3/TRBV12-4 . ASSSWMSTYTQC
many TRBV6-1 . ASSRAYGTTGNTIY
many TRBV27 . ASSLQGQNGYT
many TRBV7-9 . ASSGGELF
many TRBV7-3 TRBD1 ASSPSATGGDSIEQF
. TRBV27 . ASRWWPHFGYT
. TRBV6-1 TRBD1 GSSPGTANTGELF
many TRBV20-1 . SEGFPLSGYT
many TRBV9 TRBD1 ASSPGQGLVDTIY
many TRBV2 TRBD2 ASTLRTSLYNEQF
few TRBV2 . ASREERVPYEQY
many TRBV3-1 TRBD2 ASSPTSGSTDTQY
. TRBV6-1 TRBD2 AGSVIAGGTRNEQF
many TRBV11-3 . ASRLRGAALRDEQY
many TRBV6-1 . ASSRAAETQY
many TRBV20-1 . SASARVSYNEQF
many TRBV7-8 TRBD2 ASSPNLAGDNEQF
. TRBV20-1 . SARGLSSYNEQF
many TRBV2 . ASSKGGGYEQY
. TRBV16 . ASSPRGVTIVEQY
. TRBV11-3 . ASSFRLEGLF
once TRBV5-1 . ANSLDKSSYNEQF
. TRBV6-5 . ASSNLNAARGAQPQH
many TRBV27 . ASSLSWAGVAKNIQY
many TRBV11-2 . ASNKVSYEQY
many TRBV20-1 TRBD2 SAVKPSGKNEQF
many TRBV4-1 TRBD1 ASSLDRERDIQY
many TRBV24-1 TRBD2 ATSETGLAYQETQY
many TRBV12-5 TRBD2 ASGLKRDFSHYEQY
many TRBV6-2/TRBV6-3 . ASSYRAGADNSPLH
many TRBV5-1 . ASSSRTGSPQH
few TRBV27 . ASSPGSNSPLH
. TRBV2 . ASRLLQDFRSNEQF
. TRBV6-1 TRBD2 ASSRTSGGPDTQY
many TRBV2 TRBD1 ASKMDRDHLDEQY
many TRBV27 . ASSLRGWYTGELF
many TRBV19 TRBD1 ASSDRGIDSNQPQH
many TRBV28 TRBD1 ASSTVLGQGNQPQH
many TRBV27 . ASSFQGSSPLH
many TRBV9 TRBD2 ASSVTGGPSLDTQY
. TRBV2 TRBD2 ASSEWQGGFVAGTDEQF
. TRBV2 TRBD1 ASSPRTGLKTDVNYGYT
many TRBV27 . ASSLDSLEQY
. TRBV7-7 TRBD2 ASWLPREKADTQY
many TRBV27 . ASSLKQY